The 17 T cell receptor beta chains below were found in one sample sequenced in a study of blood T cells in healthy people across ages. Combining a sample-barcoded 5' primer with a J-beta primer mix, a second PCR ran for roughly 7 to 12 cycles. TCRdb reprocessed the 5' RACE reads via MiXCR and lists one record per CDR3 protein. Of some 1.6 million distinct CDR3 sequences listed, 30% to 35% are singletons. The specimen was blood. These receptors were obtained from a woman in her 30s in good health.

The count of this clonotype is one. A single base separates this from a much larger clone, so it may be a read error. The final CDR3 position lacks the conserved phenylalanine or tryptophan, pointing to a likely read error. The chain carries TRBV29-1 and TRBJ2-3, with 12 bases matching TRBD2. The V and J ends lost 4 bases and 5 bases, in that order; junction bases with no gene match: 7. Germline CDR1 SQVTM, CDR2 ANQGSEA. The CDR3 consists of 15 residues. The CDR3 coding sequence is TGCAGCGTTGCGACTAGCGGGAGTAATGGAGATACGCAGTATCTT. Residues: CSVATSGSNGDTQYL.

This chain links TRBV6-5 with TRBJ1-1; TRBD1 agrees at 7 bases. V shed 0 bases and J 4 bases; nucleotides not matched to a gene: 14. CDR3 length equals 18 residues. Germline-derived CDR1 and CDR2 are MNHEY and SVGAGI. CDR3 nucleotides: TGTGCCAGCAGTTACTCGATACACCGCGGGCAGGGGGGCACTGAAGCTTTCTTT. Translation: CASSYSIHRGQGGTEAFF.

The chain links TRBV5-1 to TRBJ2-2, with 7 positions matching TRBD2. V shed 4 bases, J shed 3 bases, and the junction held 9 bases outside the gene matches. Per germline, CDR1 SGHRS and CDR2 YFSETQ. This CDR3 region has 16 residues. The CDR3 nucleotides are TGCGCCAGCAGCCCGGGAGCAGCGGGGTACACCGGGGAGCTGTTTTTT. Its translation: CASSPGAAGYTGELFF.

The gene calls are TRBV7-8 and TRBJ2-1, with 7 bases lining up with TRBD2. The CDR3 spans 13 residues. Germline V CDR1 and CDR2: SGHVS, FQNEAQ. V trimming: 7 bases; J trimming: 3 bases; junction bases outside the gene matches: 3. The CDR3: CASTRGDYNEQFF. As DNA, the CDR3 is TGTGCCAGCACCCGGGGGGACTACAATGAGCAGTTCTTC.

The J gene is TRBJ2-7, the V gene TRBV7-6; D perhaps matches TRBD1 (5 bases). Germline loops: CDR1 SGHVS, CDR2 FNYEAQ. The V gene lost 1 base and the J gene lost 1 base, with 14 bases spanning the gap. This CDR3 is 16 amino acids long. CDR3 sequence reads: CASSLGGMGPSYEQYF. CDR3 nucleotides: TGTGCCAGCAGCTTAGGGGGTATGGGGCCTTCCTACGAGCAGTACTTC.

The chain carries TRBV21-1 and TRBJ2-5; the D call in the table, TRBD2, was not verified against the DNA. TRBV21-1 is flagged as a pseudogene. The CDR3 has 14 amino acids. The CDR3 bases are TGTGCCAGCAGCACCGCGGGAGGAGTTGTGACCCAGTACTTC. Its protein is CASSTAGGVVTQYF.

This clonotype has only a few counts. The chain joins TRBV7-3 to TRBJ2-3; the D is unclear. CDR1 is SGHTA and CDR2 is FQGTGA in the germline V gene. V dropped 4 bases and J dropped 1 base, with 9 bases sitting between them. The CDR3 consists of 14 residues. The CDR3 loop reads CASSSSTGTDTQYF. The CDR3, as DNA: TGTGCCAGCAGCTCTTCGACTGGCACAGATACGCAGTATTTT.

This rearrangement joins TRBV27 to TRBJ2-5; D is possibly TRBD2 (6 bases). V was cut by 5 bases and J by 5 bases, with 12 bases left in between. The germline gives CDR1 MNHEY, CDR2 SMNVEV (reference sequence). This CDR3 region has 13 residues. The CDR3 sequence: CASSLHSGETQYF. CDR3 bases: TGTGCCAGCAGTCTCCATAGCGGCGAGACCCAGTACTTC.

This clonotype was recorded at least ten times. The V call is TRBV6-2 or TRBV6-3, the J call TRBJ2-7, with a possible D match to TRBD2 (5 bases). Germline CDR1 and CDR2: MNHEY and SVGEGT. The length of the CDR3 is 14 residues. The germline V and J ends were trimmed by 5 bases and 2 bases, with 13 bases remaining between them. CDR3 sequence reads: CASSPLTGTYEQYF. In DNA, the CDR3 is TGTGCCAGCAGTCCATTGACGGGGACCTACGAGCAGTACTTC.

This chain joins TRBV20-1 and TRBJ1-1; D is uncertain. The CDR3 runs to 13 residues. The germline V and J ends were trimmed by 6 bases and 0 bases, with 11 bases remaining between them. Looked up from germline, CDR1 is DFQATT and CDR2 is SNEGSKA (reference sequence). The CDR3 nucleotides read TGCAGTGCGCCCAGGACGGTGAACACTGAAGCTTTCTTT. Translation: CSAPRTVNTEAFF.

In its sample, this clonotype was seen a few times. This CDR3 is CASSFVTTWGGTQYF. CDR3 sequence (DNA): TGTGCCAGCAGTTTTGTGACCACCTGGGGGGGTACGCAGTATTTT. The chain recombines TRBV28 with TRBJ2-3, with TRBD2 matching 7 bases. The CDR3 has 15 residues. Germline V gives CDR1 MDHEN, CDR2 SYDVKM. V trimming: 3 bases; J trimming: 8 bases; junction bases outside the gene matches: 11.

The rearrangement links TRBV5-1 to TRBJ1-1, with D tentatively TRBD1 (6 bases). Germline assignment: CDR1 SGHRS and CDR2 YFSETQ. The CDR3 runs to 18 residues. Trimming cost V 4 bases and J 0 bases, with 22 bases left between them. In DNA, the CDR3 is TGCGCCAGCAGCCACGAACGCAGGGGACTACAAATGAACACTGAAGCTTTCTTT. Protein: CASSHERRGLQMNTEAFF.

This clonotype has more than one count but fewer than ten. The chain joins TRBV7-2 to TRBJ2-7; D is perhaps TRBD2 (5 bases). Germline CDR1 reads SGHTA; CDR2 reads FQGNSA. This CDR3 comprises 15 residues. V was pared by 5 bases and J by 3 bases, with 17 bases between. CDR3 in amino acids: CASSPREERRYEQYF. CDR3 in DNA: TGTGCCAGCAGCCCCCGGGAAGAACGGCGCTACGAGCAGTACTTC.

The gene calls are TRBV10-3 and TRBJ2-2; D tentatively reads TRBD1 or TRBD2 (5 bases each). The length of the CDR3 is 15 residues. CDR1 and CDR2 (germline): ENHRY, SYGVKD. With 4 bases removed from V and 0 bases from J, the gap between germline ends came to 9 bases. The CDR3 protein is CAISVGTANTGELFF. The CDR3 nucleotides read TGTGCCATCAGTGTAGGGACGGCGAACACCGGGGAGCTGTTTTTT.

Points on this clonotype: A read error may be the cause here, since a much bigger clone is one base away. The chain carries TRBV11-2 and TRBJ2-3, with unresolved D. This CDR3 region has 14 residues. Germline CDR1 reads SGHAT; CDR2 reads FQNNGV. CDR3 DNA sequence: TGTGCCAGCAACTTAGATGGCAACACAGATACGCAGTATTTT. This gives the protein CASNLDGNTDTQYF.

This clonotype occurred a few times. The J gene is TRBJ2-3, the V gene TRBV20-1; 11 bases line up with TRBD2. Germline lookup yields CDR1 DFQATT and CDR2 SNEGSKA (reference sequence). With V trimmed by 8 bases and J by 2 bases, 12 bases remained unmatched. The CDR3 is 16 residues long. The CDR3 coding sequence is TGCAGTCTCCCAAAGCGACTAGCGGGGTACACAGATACGCAGTATTTT. Protein product: CSLPKRLAGYTDTQYF.

This sequence joins TRBV20-1 and TRBJ1-5, with a weak D call TRBD1 (5 bases). CDR1 and CDR2 from the germline V gene are DFQATT and SNEGSKA (reference sequence). The CDR3 extends over 16 amino acids. The V and J ends lost 1 base and 4 bases respectively, with 17 bases between them. CDR3 sequence reads: CSARGEWGNKNQPQHF. CDR3 sequence (DNA): TGCAGTGCTAGAGGAGAATGGGGCAACAAGAATCAGCCCCAGCATTTT.